This paragraph covers one TCR beta chain sequence. This clonotype showed up just a few times. Its antigen specificity is not known. No per-base quality is available; no much larger clone lies one base away. The instrument was an Illumina HiSeq 2500. TCR beta libraries were prepared by quantitative 5'-RACE with molecular barcodes. In the source study's methods: To identify disease-linked TCR variants, a new computational method was used, one built on a probabilistic model of VDJ rearrangement. The raw public data were reprocessed by TCRdb itself: fastp quality trimming at Q25, MiXCR clonotype calling, in-frame beta chains only. For every CDR3 protein sequence, its rows merge into one entry that carries the most common genes and DNA. The V and J calls reflect TCRdb's pipeline rather than the authors' work. The sample data list 470,000 or so distinct CDR3 sequences, and 20% to 30% of these were observed just once. Of the sample, under 0.9% falls within the top ten clones.

For CDR1 and CDR2, the germline V gene lists SQVTM and ANQGSEA. The CDR3 measures 12 amino acids from cysteine to phenylalanine. Only the CDR3 portion is preserved as DNA: 36 bases, with reading frame beginning at the first base. V gives up 8 bases and J gives up 5 bases, and the segment between their germline ends measures 14 bases. The entry originates in a study of CD8 T cells in ankylosing spondylitis (TCRdb year 2017). Notes on the research overall: To find TCR variants linked to disease, the study profiled T cell receptor beta repertoires in ankylosing spondylitis patients and healthy donors. Samples of peripheral blood were taken, and for ankylosing spondylitis patients, synovial fluid was collected as well. In total, the full study cohort was made up of approximately 99 healthy donors and about two dozen ankylosing spondylitis patients.

What the authors observed across the whole study: The disease-linked clones were reported to be significantly enriched in matched synovial fluid samples from ankylosing spondylitis patients. Some motif variants were previously reported in synovial fluid and blood of reactive arthritis patients, suggesting common disease-initiation mechanisms. A TCR beta motif of about 8 highly homologous amino acid variants appeared characteristic of blood from ankylosing spondylitis patients. The disease-linked clones showed a CD8+ phenotype and occurred at relatively low frequencies in peripheral blood.

Input material: blood, either unsorted or a sorted T cell fraction (not recorded which). The clonotype originates from a male donor with ankylosing spondylitis. Rearrangement joined TRBV29-1 to TRBJ2-3; TRBD2 is a possible D gene, resting on 5 matching bases. The CDR3 reads CSYSEQRDTQYF. DNA sequence: TGCAGCTATAGCGAACAAAGAGATACGCAGTATTTT.